Presented here are 27 T cell receptor beta chains from one specimen sequenced in a study of T cells in Graves' hyperthyroidism and ophthalmopathy. The investigators amplified TCR beta CDR3 regions from RNA transcripts. Researchers ran a first-round RT-PCR on the TCR CDR3 using the HTBI primer set. TCRdb processed the multiplex PCR reads anew with MiXCR; each CDR3 protein has one entry. The profile shows around 190,000 distinct CDR3 sequences, about a sixth of them singletons. Sequencing used blood. The receptors derive from a woman aged 50 to 60 with Graves' hyperthyroidism.

The CDR3 loop reads CASSATRVRFYEQYF. The DNA for the CDR3 is TGTGCCAGCAGTGCTACCCGGGTTCGGTTTTACGAGCAGTACTTC. The chain combines TRBV6-1 with TRBJ2-7; D is unresolved. CDR1 is MNHNS, CDR2 SASEGT, per germline. The V and J ends lost 4 bases and 4 bases respectively, with 17 bases between them. The CDR3 length is 15 residues.

Ten or more counts support this clonotype. J is TRBJ2-3 and V is TRBV24-1, with unresolved D. Trimming pared 4 bases from V and 2 bases from J, leaving 6 bases between. The CDR3 is 13 amino acids. Germline values: CDR1 KGHDR, CDR2 SFDVKD. The DNA for the CDR3 is TGTGCCACCAGTGAACGAGCCACAGATACGCAGTATTTT. Amino acid sequence: CATSERATDTQYF.

This chain links TRBV7-3 with TRBJ1-3; D is ambiguous. Germline V gene lookup returns CDR1 SGHTA and CDR2 FQGTGA. The CDR3 is made up of 13 amino acids. The V gene lost 5 bases and the J gene lost 3 bases, with 8 bases spanning the gap. CDR3 loop: CASSIEDGNTIYF. CDR3 DNA: TGTGCCAGCAGCATAGAGGATGGAAACACCATATATTTT.

V gene TRBV11-2 combines with J gene TRBJ2-5, with TRBD2 matching over 7 bases. The CDR3 runs 15 residues. Trimming cost V 5 bases and J 5 bases; bases outside gene matches: 11. Germline V lookup: CDR1 SGHAT, CDR2 FQNNGV. CDR3 sequence (DNA): TGTGCCAGCAGCCAAGTCGGGGCGCGGGGGGAGACCCAGTACTTC. This sequence encodes CASSQVGARGETQYF.

This clonotype appeared a few times. The chain carries TRBV3-1 and TRBJ1-1; the D is unclear. This CDR3 has 15 amino acids. Germline V gene data show CDR1 as LGHDT and CDR2 as YNNKEL (reference sequence). V was cut by 5 bases and J by 1 base, with 14 bases left in between. The CDR3 bases are TGTGCCAGCAGCGAACCCTCGGCATCGAACACTGAAGCTTTCTTT. It is translated as CASSEPSASNTEAFF.

This clonotype has at least ten counts. The chain couples TRBV2 to TRBJ2-3; TRBD2 agrees at 8 bases. The J segment lost 2 bases and the V segment lost 2 bases, leaving 3 bases of the junction unmatched. This CDR3 spans 15 amino acids. CDR1 SNHLY and CDR2 FYNNEI come from the germline V gene. The CDR3: CASSERGRITDTQYF. Written as DNA, the CDR3 is TGTGCCAGCAGTGAACGCGGGAGGATCACAGATACGCAGTATTTT.

This clonotype was seen a few times. The genes are TRBV19 and TRBJ2-3, with D unclear. Germline CDR1 and CDR2: LNHDA and SQIVND (reference sequence). The V end lost 1 base, the J end lost 5 bases, and 28 bases lay between the germline ends. CDR3 size: 20 residues. As DNA, the CDR3 is TGTGCCAGTAGTATAGGAACAACCAAGGCCAACTGGGGTAAAGGAGATACGCAGTATTTT. Translated, it gives CASSIGTTKANWGKGDTQYF.

This clonotype occurred many times. This rearrangement joins TRBV5-1 to TRBJ2-7; 12 bases are shared with TRBD2. The germline V gene has CDR1 SGHRS and CDR2 YFSETQ. The V gene end was trimmed by 0 bases and the J gene end by 4 bases; junction bases not matched to a gene: 2. The CDR3 has 15 amino acids. CDR3 sequence reads: CASSLGLAGVYEQYF. CDR3 nucleotides: TGCGCCAGCAGCTTGGGACTAGCGGGAGTTTACGAGCAGTACTTC.

This clonotype turned up a few times. The genes are TRBV6-5 and TRBJ1-2; D may be TRBD1 (5 bases). This CDR3 is built from 15 residues. Trimming took off 2 bases at V and 4 bases at J, with 14 bases between the two ends. Germline CDR1 reads MNHEY; CDR2 reads SVGAGI. The CDR3 loop reads CASSYRAGPLYGYTF. DNA for the CDR3: TGTGCCAGCAGTTACCGGGCAGGGCCCCTCTATGGCTACACCTTC.

With regard to this clonotype: Relative to the germline gene, one junction end is altered; a read error may explain this. The chain employs TRBV6-2 or TRBV6-3 and TRBJ1-1; the match to TRBD1 covers 11 bases. The CDR3 is 15 amino acids. Germline CDR1 MNHEY, CDR2 SVGEGT. CDR3 residues: CASSDSGTGGRGAFF. The CDR3 DNA reads TGTGCCAGCAGTGACTCCGGGACAGGGGGGCGAGGAGCTTTCTTT.

This clonotype appeared many times. The V gene is TRBV12-3 or TRBV12-4, the J gene TRBJ1-5; the D gene is possibly TRBD1 (5 bases). The CDR3 has 14 amino acids. Trimming took 4 bases from V and 9 from J, leaving 16 bases between them. The CDR3 DNA reads TGTGCCAGCAGTTCTCGGGGCTCGCTTGGGCCCCAGCATTTT. Protein product: CASSSRGSLGPQHF.

This clonotype was found many times. The chain uses TRBV5-1 and TRBJ1-2; 8 bases are shared with TRBD1. V was pared by 1 base and J by 8 bases, with 4 bases of the junction left unmatched. CDR1 is SGHRS and CDR2 is YFSETQ in the germline V gene. The CDR3 has 13 amino acids. CDR3 in amino acids: CASSLQGAEGYTF. CDR3 nucleotides: TGCGCCAGCAGCTTGCAGGGGGCAGAGGGCTACACCTTC.

The chain is built from TRBV7-9 and TRBJ1-5; 7 nucleotides align to TRBD1. Unmatched junction bases numbered 6, after V lost 1 base and J lost 0 bases. The CDR3 runs to 17 residues. The germline V gene encodes CDR1 SEHNR and CDR2 FQNEAQ (reference sequence). CDR3 sequence reads: CASSLGQGFYSNQPQHF. DNA of the CDR3: TGTGCCAGCAGCTTAGGACAGGGATTTTATAGCAATCAGCCCCAGCATTTT. Looking up the rest from reference TRBV7-9 and TRBJ1-5 gives the full variable domain: DTGVSQNPRHKITKRGQNVTFRCDPISEHNRLYWYRQTLGQGPEFLTYFQNEAQLEKSRLLSDRFSAERPKGSFSTLEIQRTEQGDSAMYLCASSLGQGFYSNQPQHFGDGTRLSIL.

This clonotype was recorded many times. In nucleotides, the CDR3 is TGTGCCAGCAGTTACTTACAGGGGGCTCCGACTGAAGCTTTCTTT. Amino acids: CASSYLQGAPTEAFF. The V gene is TRBV6-5, the J gene TRBJ1-1; 9 positions match TRBD1. The germline V gene has CDR1 MNHEY and CDR2 SVGAGI. The ends lost 1 base at V and 5 bases at J; junction bases unmatched: 5. The CDR3 runs to 15 residues.

The genes are TRBV20-1 and TRBJ2-2; D may correspond to TRBD1 or TRBD2 (7 bases each). V gave up 1 base and J gave up 6 bases, with 27 bases separating them. This CDR3 region has 19 residues. Germline V lookup: CDR1 DFQATT, CDR2 SNEGSKA (reference sequence). CDR3 protein: CSARVGAGGGYFNAGELFF. The CDR3, as DNA: TGCAGTGCTAGAGTAGGGGCAGGGGGGGGATACTTCAACGCCGGGGAGCTGTTTTTT.

The table lists this clonotype with many counts. V and J are TRBV5-1 and TRBJ2-3, with a possible D match to TRBD1 (6 bases). V was trimmed by 4 bases and J by 6 bases, leaving 12 bases between them. Germline loops: CDR1 SGHRS, CDR2 YFSETQ. This CDR3 has 13 residues. The chain's CDR3 is CASSPGQRDTQYF. The CDR3 nucleotides are TGCGCCAGCAGCCCCGGACAGCGTGATACGCAGTATTTT.

A word on this clonotype: This could be a read error, since a much larger clone is one nucleotide away. In DNA form, the CDR3 reads TGTGCCAGCCTTAGCGGGACTAGCGAGAGGGATGAGCAGTTCTTC. This codes for CASLSGTSERDEQFF. V and J are TRBV27 and TRBJ2-1, with 10 bases matching TRBD2. CDR3 length: 15 amino acids. Trimming removed 8 bases from V and 8 bases from J; junction bases left unmatched: 12. Germline V CDR1 and CDR2: MNHEY, SMNVEV (reference sequence).

This clonotype was seen only a few times. This may be a read error, as it is one base from a much larger clone. The chain combines TRBV27 with TRBJ1-1; TRBD1 agrees at 7 bases. Germline assignment: CDR1 MNHEY and CDR2 SMNVEV (reference sequence). The CDR3 is 15 amino acids. V gave up 5 bases and J gave up 3 bases; unmatched junction bases: 9. The DNA of the CDR3 is TGTGCCAGCAGTCGAGGGACAGCCTCTGACACTGAAGCTTTCTTT. Translated: CASSRGTASDTEAFF.

This clonotype has ten or more counts. This chain uses TRBV3-1 with TRBJ2-5, with D uncertain. This CDR3 is 11 amino acids long. Trimming left V 3 bases short and J 9 bases short, with 8 bases between. The germline gives CDR1 LGHDT, CDR2 YNNKEL (reference sequence). The CDR3 reads CASSQTWAQYF. CDR3 nucleotides: TGTGCCAGCAGCCAGACATGGGCCCAGTACTTC.

The chain employs TRBV24-1 and TRBJ2-1; D possibly corresponds to TRBD2 (5 bases). Per germline, CDR1 KGHDR and CDR2 SFDVKD. V lost 3 bases to trimming and J lost 5 bases, with 19 bases between them. The CDR3 spans 17 residues. The DNA of the CDR3 is TGTGCCACCAGTGATAGGACTGTAACCACCCGAAACAATGAGCAGTTCTTC. Translated: CATSDRTVTTRNNEQFF.

The chain links TRBV24-1 to TRBJ2-5; D might be TRBD2 (5 bases). The CDR3 spans 15 residues. The germline CDR1 and CDR2 sequences are KGHDR and SFDVKD. With 6 bases removed from V and 0 bases from J, the gap between germline ends came to 13 bases. The CDR3 bases are TGTGCCACCAGTTCGCCGGGAAGGTACCAAGAGACCCAGTACTTC. As protein: CATSSPGRYQETQYF.

There are many counts of this clonotype. The chain has TRBV28 and TRBJ1-1; 9 nucleotides align to TRBD1. The junction had 8 bases not matched to a gene; V was cut back by 6 bases and J by 3 bases. The CDR3 extends over 15 amino acids. The germline gives CDR1 MDHEN, CDR2 SYDVKM. CDR3 nucleotide sequence: TGTGCCAGCAGGACAGGGGGGATGGCGGACACTGAAGCTTTCTTT. Translation: CASRTGGMADTEAFF.

The chain combines TRBV5-6 with TRBJ1-4; D is undetermined. This CDR3 contains 14 residues. The germline gives CDR1 SGHDT, CDR2 YYEEEE. V lost 0 bases to trimming and J lost 5 bases, with 8 bases between them. The CDR3 DNA reads as TGTGCCAGCAGCTTGGGGCAGATAAATGAAAAACTGTTTTTT. It is translated as CASSLGQINEKLFF.

This clonotype showed up just a few times. The chain combines TRBV3-1 with TRBJ2-1, with 9 bases lining up with TRBD1. J lost 3 bases, V lost 4 bases, and 19 bases had no gene match. The CDR3 totals 20 residues. Germline CDR1 reads LGHDT; CDR2 reads YNNKEL (reference sequence). The CDR3 DNA is TGTGCCAGCAGCCGCATGGGGACAGGGTCGGACAATCTATACTACAATGAGCAGTTCTTC. This codes for CASSRMGTGSDNLYYNEQFF.

V is TRBV12-3 or TRBV12-4 and J is TRBJ2-1; 8 bases align to TRBD1. The CDR3 runs 12 residues. Losses at the gene ends were 6 bases for V and 9 bases for J; bases not matched to a gene: 4. The CDR3 sequence is CASRPGGGEQFF. DNA of the CDR3: TGTGCCAGCAGACCAGGGGGCGGTGAGCAGTTCTTC.

This clonotype was picked up many times. This chain links TRBV7-9 with TRBJ1-1, with a possible D match to TRBD1 (5 bases). The CDR3 runs to 15 residues. Germline V CDR1 and CDR2: SEHNR, FQNEAQ (reference sequence). Trimming stripped 4 bases from V and 4 bases from J, with 16 bases between. CDR3 sequence: CASSYPPPGLTEAFF. CDR3 DNA sequence: TGTGCCAGCAGCTACCCTCCACCGGGGCTCACTGAAGCTTTCTTT.

There are many counts of this clonotype. This chain joins TRBV5-1 and TRBJ1-1; D uncertain. Trimming shortened V by 0 bases and J by 0 bases, and 9 bases separated the two germline ends. Germline CDR1 and CDR2: SGHRS and YFSETQ. The CDR3 loop spans 15 amino acids. In nucleotides, the CDR3 is TGCGCCAGCAGCTTGGCCGGAACTTTGAACACTGAAGCTTTCTTT. Translating it yields CASSLAGTLNTEAFF.